These 27 T cell receptor beta chains originate from one sample sequenced in a study of PD-1 blockade in classical Hodgkin lymphoma. Brentuximab vedotin exposure varied among the patients, all of whom had relapsed after autologous stem cell transplantation. Only in-frame clones appear in the TCRdb table, and some are missing; sequencing was by immunoSEQ multiplex PCR. The data hold more than 140,000 clones, with 78% observed a single time. The sample here was peripheral blood mononuclear cells (PBMCs), taken before the second cycle of nivolumab. Receptor source: a human donor with classical Hodgkin lymphoma.

The rearrangement links TRBV11-2 to TRBJ2-3, with a tentative D call TRBD2 (5 bases). Germline CDR1 and CDR2: SGHAT and FQNNGV. CDR3 size: 16 residues. Trimming pared 1 base from V and 5 bases from J, leaving 16 bases between. The CDR3 DNA is TGTGCCAGCAGCTTAGCGAGCGGTTCCCGTGGAGATACGCAGTATTTT. Its translation: CASSLASGSRGDTQYF.

V gene TRBV9 combines with J gene TRBJ2-2; possibly TRBD1 or TRBD2 for D (6 bases each). The CDR3 loop spans 14 amino acids. V lost 5 bases and J lost 7, with 15 bases in between. The germline V gene has CDR1 SGDLS and CDR2 YYNGEE. CDR3 amino acids: CASSAGGVIGELFF. The CDR3 region has the DNA TGTGCCAGCAGTGCCGGGGGCGTTATCGGGGAGCTGTTTTTT.

The DNA of the CDR3 is TGTGCCAGCAGTGGCGGACAGGGAGTCTACGAGCAGTACTTC. Protein sequence: CASSGGQGVYEQYF. The chain carries TRBV6-5 and TRBJ2-7; 8 bases agree with TRBD1. Per germline, CDR1 MNHEY and CDR2 SVGAGI. The CDR3 loop spans 14 amino acids. V shed 5 bases and J 3 bases; nucleotides not matched to a gene: 6.

The V call is TRBV25-1, the J call TRBJ2-2; 11 bases map to TRBD2. The V segment lost 6 bases and the J segment 2 bases; nucleotides outside the gene matches: 8. The CDR3 is 17 residues long. CDR1 and CDR2 (germline): MGHDK, SYGVNS. CDR3 sequence: CASRSPGLAVNTGELFF. The DNA for the CDR3 is TGTGCCAGCAGATCCCCGGGACTAGCGGTTAACACCGGGGAGCTGTTTTTT.

The chain carries TRBV7-9 and TRBJ2-3, with D unresolved. CDR3 length: 17 amino acids. Germline V gene sequence: CDR1 SEHNR, CDR2 FQNEAQ (reference sequence). V lost 8 bases to trimming and J lost 4 bases, with 25 bases between them. This CDR3 is CASSPPAEVPFPDTQYF. DNA of the CDR3: TGTGCCAGCTCGCCCCCCGCCGAGGTACCCTTCCCAGATACGCAGTATTTT.

The chain is built from TRBV7-9 and TRBJ1-5; perhaps TRBD1 as D (6 bases). CDR1 is SEHNR and CDR2 is FQNEAQ in the germline V gene (reference sequence). Trimming pared 1 base from V and 7 bases from J, leaving 11 bases between. The CDR3 contains 14 residues. The CDR3 sequence: CASSLGGAGQPQHF. CDR3 in DNA: TGTGCCAGCAGCTTAGGGGGGGCTGGACAGCCCCAGCATTTT. The entire variable domain, with the rest obtained from reference TRBV7-9 and TRBJ1-5, is as follows: DTGVSQNPRHKITKRGQNVTFRCDPISEHNRLYWYRQTLGQGPEFLTYFQNEAQLEKSRLLSDRFSAERPKGSFSTLEIQRTEQGDSAMYLCASSLGGAGQPQHFGDGTRLSIL.

This clone showed up just once. This chain uses TRBV19 with TRBJ1-5, with 7 bases fitting TRBD1. V shed 11 bases, J shed 0 bases, and the junction held 10 bases outside the gene matches. This CDR3 is built from 15 residues. Looked up from germline, CDR1 is LNHDA and CDR2 is SQIVND (reference sequence). The CDR3 region has the DNA TGTGCCTCTCGAGGGACAGAATATAGCAATCAGCCCCAGCATTTT. Protein: CASRGTEYSNQPQHF.

The chain is built from TRBV18 and TRBJ2-7; D may be TRBD1 (6 bases). Trimming pared 1 base from V and 2 bases from J, leaving 9 bases between. The CDR3 totals 14 residues. CDR1 is KGHSH, CDR2 LQKENI, per germline. The CDR3 DNA follows: TGTGCCAGCTCACCACGGGCAGGGGCCTACGAGCAGTACTTC. Its translation: CASSPRAGAYEQYF.

The chain has TRBV7-9 and TRBJ2-7, with TRBD2 matching over 8 bases. The length of the CDR3 is 15 residues. V lost 2 bases and J lost 4; bases outside the gene matches: 7. The germline gives CDR1 SEHNR, CDR2 FQNEAQ (reference sequence). CDR3 loop: CASSLPAGASYEQYF. For the CDR3, the DNA is TGTGCCAGCAGCTTACCAGCGGGGGCCTCTTACGAGCAGTACTTC. The variable domain in full, completed from reference TRBV7-9 and TRBJ2-7, reads DTGVSQNPRHKITKRGQNVTFRCDPISEHNRLYWYRQTLGQGPEFLTYFQNEAQLEKSRLLSDRFSAERPKGSFSTLEIQRTEQGDSAMYLCASSLPAGASYEQYFGPGTRLTVT.

The V call is TRBV27, the J call TRBJ1-2; TRBD1 agrees at 10 bases. Germline-derived CDR1 and CDR2 are MNHEY and SMNVEV (reference sequence). There are 12 residues in the CDR3. Trimming at V came to 6 bases and at J to 8 bases, leaving 3 bases not matched to a gene. CDR3 in DNA: TGTGCCAGCAGGGGACAGGGGTCGGGCTACACCTTC. This sequence encodes CASRGQGSGYTF.

The chain is built from TRBV7-9 and TRBJ2-4; D uncertain. The V end was cut by 3 bases, the J end by 3 bases, with 15 bases between. This CDR3 has 16 residues. From germline, CDR1 is SEHNR and CDR2 FQNEAQ (reference sequence). The CDR3 sequence is CASSFTGAGGKNIQYF. The CDR3 DNA sequence: TGTGCCAGCAGCTTTACGGGTGCTGGCGGCAAAAACATTCAGTACTTC. The full variable domain, with the rest looked up from reference TRBV7-9 and TRBJ2-4, is DTGVSQNPRHKITKRGQNVTFRCDPISEHNRLYWYRQTLGQGPEFLTYFQNEAQLEKSRLLSDRFSAERPKGSFSTLEIQRTEQGDSAMYLCASSFTGAGGKNIQYFGAGTRLSVL.

The genes are TRBV9 and TRBJ1-2; D gene ambiguous. This CDR3 contains 15 residues. From germline, CDR1 is SGDLS and CDR2 YYNGEE. Trimming took off 4 bases at V and 8 bases at J, with 21 bases between the two ends. The CDR3 sequence: CASSPWTSLGLGYTF. The CDR3 DNA follows: TGTGCCAGCAGCCCATGGACCAGCTTAGGCTTAGGCTACACCTTC.

The V and J genes are TRBV19 and TRBJ1-3, with D maybe TRBD1 (6 bases). CDR3 length equals 16 residues. Trimming took off 2 bases at V and 0 bases at J, with 11 bases between the two ends. Germline V gene lookup returns CDR1 LNHDA and CDR2 SQIVND (reference sequence). CDR3 residues: CASSILPTGSGNTIYF. The DNA of the CDR3 is TGTGCCAGTAGTATACTACCGACAGGCTCTGGAAACACCATATATTTT.

The genes are TRBV7-2 and TRBJ2-2; 7 nucleotides agree with TRBD2. CDR3 length equals 16 residues. V lost 1 base and J lost 1; bases outside the gene matches: 3. Germline CDR1 SGHTA, CDR2 FQGNSA. DNA for the CDR3: TGTGCCAGCAGCTTAGGAGCGGGATGGAACACCGGGGAGCTGTTTTTT. This encodes CASSLGAGWNTGELFF.

The rearrangement links TRBV2 to TRBJ1-2, with 8 bases that match TRBD1. CDR1 and CDR2 from the germline V gene are SNHLY and FYNNEI. CDR3 size: 14 residues. The trim removed 7 bases at V and 4 bases at J, leaving 8 bases unmatched. CDR3 residues: CASTEDRVSYGYTF. The CDR3 DNA is TGTGCCAGCACCGAGGACAGGGTGAGCTATGGCTACACCTTC.

V usage is TRBV5-1 and J usage is TRBJ2-7, with 10 bases fitting TRBD2. The CDR3 is 15 residues long. The germline V gene has CDR1 SGHRS and CDR2 YFSETQ. Germline trimming cut 2 bases from V and 5 bases from J; bases unmatched to any gene: 7. In nucleotides, the CDR3 is TGCGCCAGCAGCTTTCTAGCGGGAGAACGCGACGAGCAGTACTTC. It is translated as CASSFLAGERDEQYF.

This chain links TRBV7-2 with TRBJ2-3; TRBD2 agrees at 10 bases. The V and J ends lost 5 bases and 7 bases, in that order; junction bases with no gene match: 12. CDR1 and CDR2 from the germline V gene are SGHTA and FQGNSA. This CDR3 is 16 amino acids long. The CDR3 sequence: CASSLPRTSGRYTQYF. As DNA, the CDR3 is TGTGCCAGCAGCCTCCCCCGGACTAGCGGAAGGTATACGCAGTATTTT. The full variable domain, completed using reference TRBV7-2 and TRBJ2-3, is GAGVSQSPSNKVTEKGKDVELRCDPISGHTALYWYRQSLGQGLEFLIYFQGNSAPDKSGLPSDRFSAERTGGSVSTLTIQRTQQEDSAVYLCASSLPRTSGRYTQYFGPGTRLTVL.

The chain recombines TRBV18 with TRBJ1-1; a weak D match, TRBD1 (5 bases). The CDR3 is made up of 13 amino acids. Per the germline V gene, CDR1 is KGHSH and CDR2 is LQKENI. Trimming took off 2 bases at V and 7 bases at J, with 11 bases between the two ends. This CDR3 is CASSPVRTFEAFF. DNA for the CDR3: TGTGCCAGCTCACCAGTCCGGACATTTGAAGCTTTCTTT.

The V and J genes are TRBV7-2 and TRBJ2-1; 8 bases line up with TRBD2. The CDR3 sequence is 18 residues long. The J segment lost 3 bases and the V segment lost 7 bases, leaving 17 bases of the junction unmatched. Germline-derived CDR1 and CDR2 are SGHTA and FQGNSA. CDR3 amino acids: CASKPRGAGSGDYNEQFF. The DNA of the CDR3 is TGTGCCAGCAAACCTAGAGGCGCGGGTAGCGGGGACTACAATGAGCAGTTCTTC.

A single count supports this clone. This chain joins TRBV5-6 and TRBJ1-2; D may be TRBD1 (5 bases). The CDR3 loop spans 14 amino acids. V was shortened by 0 bases and J by 6 bases, with 12 bases between the two germline ends. Germline assignment: CDR1 SGHDT and CDR2 YYEEEE. CDR3 amino acids: CASSLDSGGDGYTF. The CDR3 region has the DNA TGTGCCAGCAGCTTGGATTCGGGGGGAGATGGCTACACCTTC.

The J gene is TRBJ2-3, the V gene TRBV5-6, with TRBD2 identical over 8 bases. This CDR3 is built from 14 residues. V dropped 2 bases and J dropped 5; count of bases not matched to a gene: 4. Per germline, CDR1 SGHDT and CDR2 YYEEEE. CDR3 amino acids: CASSFRLAGDTQYF. CDR3 DNA sequence: TGTGCCAGCAGCTTCCGCCTAGCGGGAGATACGCAGTATTTT.

A word on this clone: The same CDR3 arises from other DNA sequences in this sample as well. V usage is TRBV9 and J usage is TRBJ1-5; TRBD1 aligns across 8 bases. CDR1 SGDLS and CDR2 YYNGEE come from the germline V gene. CDR3 length: 15 amino acids. V dropped 0 bases and J dropped 1; count of bases not matched to a gene: 0. CDR3: CASSVGTGSNQPQHF. The CDR3 nucleotides are TGTGCCAGCAGCGTAGGGACAGGGAGCAATCAGCCCCAGCATTTT.

This chain uses TRBV9 with TRBJ2-1; 14 bases are shared with TRBD2. Per the germline V gene, CDR1 is SGDLS and CDR2 is YYNGEE. The CDR3 covers 18 residues. V dropped 0 bases and J dropped 7; count of bases not matched to a gene: 9. CDR3 sequence: CASSVEVTSGRAGNEQFF. CDR3 DNA sequence: TGTGCCAGCAGCGTAGAAGTGACTAGCGGGAGGGCCGGAAATGAGCAGTTCTTC.

The chain couples TRBV20-1 to TRBJ2-5; no clear D gene. This CDR3 is built from 11 residues. The V gene's germline CDR1 is DFQATT and CDR2 SNEGSKA (reference sequence). V lost 1 base, J lost 5 bases, and 5 bases lay in between. CDR3 bases: TGCAGTGCTAGAGCCCCGGAGACCCAGTACTTC. Translating it yields CSARAPETQYF.

This chain uses TRBV5-1 with TRBJ1-4; 7 bases line up with TRBD1. Germline CDR1 SGHRS, CDR2 YFSETQ. The CDR3 is made up of 14 amino acids. The V and J ends lost 0 bases and 8 bases, in that order; junction bases with no gene match: 4. The CDR3 DNA follows: TGCGCCAGCAGCTTGGGAACAGGGGTCGAAAAACTGTTTTTT. Encoded protein: CASSLGTGVEKLFF.

CDR3 bases: TGTGCCAGCAGCGTAGCGTCTGACAGGACTGAAGCTTTCTTT. It yields the protein CASSVASDRTEAFF. The V call is TRBV9, the J call TRBJ1-1; possibly TRBD1 for D (6 bases). Trimming stripped 0 bases from V and 5 bases from J, with 11 bases between. The CDR3 covers 14 residues. Germline CDR1 and CDR2: SGDLS and YYNGEE.

The genes are TRBV6-1 and TRBJ2-3; D is unclear. V dropped 0 bases and J dropped 0 bases, with 13 bases sitting between them. Germline CDR1 reads MNHNS; CDR2 reads SASEGT. The length of the CDR3 is 17 residues. CDR3 region: CASSEAFRGISTDTQYF. The CDR3 bases are TGTGCCAGCAGTGAAGCTTTCCGCGGTATTAGCACAGATACGCAGTATTTT.